The source of this T cell receptor (beta chain) is a study of blood T cell repertoires in COVID-19. Study details: Material from acute and convalescent COVID-19 was sourced from the United States, Italy and Spain.

Source study methods: Nucleated cell counts were estimated from reference gene primer amplification. The repertoire was sequenced with immunoSEQ multiplex PCR; TCRdb's copy has only in-frame clones and lacks some. D and trimming were read from the DNA, whereas the V and J calls and clone size are those reported in that table. The table records around 180,000 clones, 86% of them present only once. Germline V gene sequence: CDR1 MNHNS, CDR2 SASEGT. Trimming pared 2 bases from V and 4 bases from J, leaving 8 bases between. The CDR3 has 13 residues. This TCR was sampled from a woman aged 25-40 years with active or convalescent COVID-19. The rearrangement uses TRBV6-1 and TRBJ2-5; D unresolved. Sequencing was carried out using peripheral blood. CDR3 sequence (DNA): TGTGCCAGCAGTGAACAGATTCGAGAGACCCAGTACTTC. This translates into CASSEQIRETQYF.